The 10 T cell receptor beta chains presented below share a single source sample, sequenced in a study of blood T cell repertoires in COVID-19. Only in-frame clones appear in the TCRdb table, and some are missing; sequencing was by immunoSEQ multiplex PCR. The sample consists of more than 150,000 clones, 80% to 90% of them appearing once. Specimen: peripheral blood. Source of these receptors: a woman older than 75 with COVID-19, enrolled during active disease.

Worth noting for this clone: The sample carries other DNA sequences with the same CDR3. The V gene is TRBV19, the J gene TRBJ1-3, with D unresolved. V dropped 1 base and J dropped 0 bases, with 7 bases sitting between them. This CDR3 has 15 residues. Per germline, CDR1 LNHDA and CDR2 SQIVND (reference sequence). The CDR3 coding sequence is TGTGCCAGTAGTATAGCTCCCAGCTCTGGAAACACCATATATTTT. Its translation is CASSIAPSSGNTIYF.

As DNA, the CDR3 is TGTGCCAGCAGCTTAGGAGAGACTGAAGCTTTCTTT. Translation gives CASSLGETEAFF. The chain uses TRBV7-9 and TRBJ1-1; no firm D call. Germline V gene data show CDR1 as SEHNR and CDR2 as FQNEAQ (reference sequence). This CDR3 contains 12 residues. Trimming pared 1 base from V and 5 bases from J, leaving 5 bases between. Variable domain in full (rest from reference TRBV7-9 and TRBJ1-1): DTGVSQNPRHKITKRGQNVTFRCDPISEHNRLYWYRQTLGQGPEFLTYFQNEAQLEKSRLLSDRFSAERPKGSFSTLEIQRTEQGDSAMYLCASSLGETEAFFGQGTRLTVV.

The rearrangement joins TRBV7-9 to TRBJ1-1; D not resolved. The CDR3 totals 13 residues. The V gene lost 7 bases and the J gene lost 5 bases, with 14 bases spanning the gap. CDR1 is SEHNR and CDR2 is FQNEAQ in the germline V gene (reference sequence). This CDR3 is CASTPSGFTEAFF. The CDR3 region has the DNA TGTGCCAGCACCCCATCAGGATTTACTGAAGCTTTCTTT.

The chain joins TRBV7-9 to TRBJ2-2; no clear D gene. From germline, CDR1 is SEHNR and CDR2 FQNEAQ (reference sequence). V was shortened by 4 bases and J by 2 bases, with 14 bases between the two germline ends. The CDR3 contains 16 residues. DNA of the CDR3: TGTGCCAGCAGCTCCACAGAGCTTCCTAACACCGGGGAGCTGTTTTTT. Encoded protein: CASSSTELPNTGELFF.

The rearrangement links TRBV28 to TRBJ2-7; possibly TRBD2 for D (7 bases). The CDR3 is made up of 15 amino acids. Trimming took 8 bases from V and 0 from J, leaving 17 bases between them. Per germline, CDR1 MDHEN and CDR2 SYDVKM. CDR3 nucleotide sequence: TGTGCCAGCGGAGTAGGGGGGGCGAACTCCTACGAGCAGTACTTC. Its translation is CASGVGGANSYEQYF.

The CDR3 region is CASSIDDRAYGYTF. CDR3 DNA sequence: TGTGCCAGTAGTATAGACGACAGGGCCTATGGCTACACCTTC. The V and J genes are TRBV19 and TRBJ1-2, with 7 bases identical to TRBD1. CDR3 length: 14 residues. J was trimmed by 4 bases and V by 0 bases; bases with no gene match: 2. The germline gives CDR1 LNHDA, CDR2 SQIVND (reference sequence). Variable domain in full (rest from reference TRBV19 and TRBJ1-2): DGGITQSPKYLFRKEGQNVTLSCEQNLNHDAMYWYRQDPGQGLRLIYYSQIVNDFQKGDIAEGYSVSREKKESFPLTVTSAQKNPTAFYLCASSIDDRAYGYTFGSGTRLTVV.

The V gene is TRBV2, the J gene TRBJ1-4; tentatively, D is TRBD1 (5 bases). The CDR3 is made up of 15 amino acids. The germline gives CDR1 SNHLY, CDR2 FYNNEI. The V gene lost 1 base and the J gene lost 7 bases, with 13 bases spanning the gap. CDR3 nucleotides: TGTGCCAGCAGTGAAGTGGGCAGGGAAGGTGAAAAACTGTTTTTT. This sequence encodes CASSEVGREGEKLFF.

The chain is built from TRBV7-9 and TRBJ1-2, with TRBD1 matching over 9 bases. Trimming at V came to 1 base and at J to 4 bases, leaving 4 bases not matched to a gene. This CDR3 contains 15 residues. The V gene's germline CDR1 is SEHNR and CDR2 FQNEAQ (reference sequence). The CDR3 here is CASSLGGTGTYGYTF. DNA of the CDR3: TGTGCCAGCAGCTTAGGGGGGACAGGGACCTATGGCTACACCTTC.

The J gene is TRBJ2-3, the V gene TRBV5-1; the D gene is possibly TRBD2 (5 bases). CDR3 length equals 14 residues. Germline assignment: CDR1 SGHRS and CDR2 YFSETQ. Trimming removed 0 bases at V and 2 bases at J, with 7 bases between. The CDR3 DNA reads TGCGCCAGCAGCTTGGAGCGGCTCACAGATACGCAGTATTTT. This translates into CASSLERLTDTQYF.

The count of this clone is one. J is TRBJ1-2 and V is TRBV11-2, with 9 bases aligning to TRBD1. The CDR3 length is 14 residues. The germline V gene has CDR1 SGHAT and CDR2 FQNNGV. Losses at the gene ends were 0 bases for V and 6 bases for J; bases not matched to a gene: 2. CDR3 sequence reads: CASSLERTGDGYTF. CDR3 nucleotides: TGTGCCAGCAGCTTAGAGAGGACAGGGGATGGCTACACCTTC.